Listed below are T cell receptor beta chains from one sample, sequenced in a study of blood T cells in healthy people across ages. TCRdb independently ran MiXCR on the 5' RACE reads; one entry per CDR3 protein. Of 790,000 or so distinct CDR3 sequences listed, about 61% are singletons. What was sequenced was blood. The receptor set was obtained from a man aged 40-49 years in good health. Both conserved end residues are trimmed from each CDR3. Only some rows state a clone size, as once, few, many or a class for expanded clones.

clone_size j_call cdr3_length v_call cdr3_aa
. TRBJ2-5 14 TRBV5-1 ASSLAIQGQQETQY
. TRBJ2-7 14 TRBV7-6 ASTLTPGQGYNEQY
few TRBJ2-3 14 TRBV10-3 ASRLAGGLRTDTQY
. TRBJ2-7 11 TRBV20-1 SARLASSYEQY
. . 11 TRBV12-3/TRBV12-4 ASTQGDCYEQY
. TRBJ1-5 14 TRBV6-2/TRBV6-3 ASSSSTGINDQPQH
. TRBJ2-4 15 TRBV4-2 ASSPEITGLAKNIQY
. . 12 TRBV20-1 SVPYPGGTETQY
. TRBJ2-7 17 TRBV28 ASSLRSGVAVGFLYEQY
few TRBJ2-7 12 TRBV4-1 ASSQVLGAYEQY
once TRBJ2-7 11 TRBV3-1 ASSQETETTQY
. TRBJ1-2 12 TRBV9 ASSATGKLYGYT
few TRBJ2-3 13 TRBV5-1 ASSWGTSGGDTQY
few . 12 TRBV12-3/TRBV12-4 ASNPTGTGGEQY
. TRBJ2-5 17 TRBV20-1 SARAIGLAGGPLQETQY
. TRBJ2-7 13 TRBV7-9 ASTHPGGRVHEQY
few . 14 TRBV24-1 ATSDPLGGGKETQY
. . 10 TRBV13 ASSPRNNEQY
. TRBJ1-1 11 TRBV9 ASSPPVGPEAF
. TRBJ2-1 11 TRBV18 ASSLARRNEQF
few TRBJ2-5 11 TRBV12-3/TRBV12-4 ASRMSDQETQY
. . 12 TRBV3-1 ASSPGQGEGTQY
. TRBJ1-2 11 TRBV6-1 ASPPGTWYGYT
. TRBJ2-5 11 TRBV10-3 AISDDLEETQY
few TRBJ2-3 13 TRBV5-1 ASSFETPSTDTQY
. TRBJ2-1 15 TRBV7-2 ASSPEASGGAHNEQF
. TRBJ1-5 14 TRBV20-1 SARDVAQGASQPQH
. TRBJ1-1 10 TRBV28 ASRKSRTEAF
many TRBJ2-5 11 TRBV20-1 SARDGGQETQY
. TRBJ1-1 12 TRBV7-2 ASSLEYQNTEAF
. TRBJ2-7 13 TRBV29-1 SVSVEEGNKYEQY
. TRBJ2-5 13 TRBV12-3/TRBV12-4 ASSLEGQGAHNRY
. . 14 TRBV24-1 ATSDLRTGEEETQY